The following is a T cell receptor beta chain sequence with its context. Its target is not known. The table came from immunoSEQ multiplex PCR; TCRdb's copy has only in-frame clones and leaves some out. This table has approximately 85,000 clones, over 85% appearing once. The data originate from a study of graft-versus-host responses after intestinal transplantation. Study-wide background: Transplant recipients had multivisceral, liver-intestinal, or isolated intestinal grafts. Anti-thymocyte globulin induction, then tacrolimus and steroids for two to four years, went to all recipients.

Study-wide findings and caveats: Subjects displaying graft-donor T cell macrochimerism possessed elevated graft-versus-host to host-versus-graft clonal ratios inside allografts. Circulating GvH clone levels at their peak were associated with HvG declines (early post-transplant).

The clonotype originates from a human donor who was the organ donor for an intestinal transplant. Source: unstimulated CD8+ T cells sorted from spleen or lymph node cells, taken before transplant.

The CDR3 bases are TGTGCCAGCAGCTCTACAAGCATCCGGGAATCATATTACGAGCAGTACTTC. As protein: CASSSTSIRESYYEQYF. The chain couples TRBV7-9 to TRBJ2-7; the D gene is possibly TRBD2 (5 bases). This CDR3 contains 17 residues. V lost 4 bases and J lost 4, with 23 bases in between. CDR1 and CDR2 (germline): SEHNR, FQNEAQ (reference sequence).